Below, one T cell receptor beta chain is given with its context. Its antigen is as yet unknown. CDR3 length: 15 amino acids. Germline CDR1 reads LNHDA; CDR2 reads SQIVND (reference sequence). V was clipped by 7 bases and J by 0 bases, with 13 bases between them. Naive CD8 cells, CD45RO-negative and positively selected for CCR7, excluded terminally differentiated effector memory CD45RA+ cells. Assay used: immunoSEQ multiplex PCR; TCRdb lists only in-frame clones, some missing. The sample includes some 2,100,000 clones, 90% to 95% of them seen just once. The data stem from a study of shared clonotypes between healthy human individuals. The study's findings and limits: Researchers sampled only blood; tissue repertoires likely differ.

The gene calls are TRBV19 and TRBJ1-5; D call uncertain. Sequencing input: naive CD8+ T cells from PBMCs. This sequence originates from a man between 18 and 29 years old in good health. Some clones in this sample may be carry-over from other donors' samples. CDR3 coding DNA: TGTGCCAGTACCACGTTGGACTATAGCAATCAGCCCCAGCATTTT. It encodes CASTTLDYSNQPQHF.